This TCR beta chain came from a study of regulatory T cells in long-lasting Graves disease. Study-wide points: TCR diversity was lower in persistent Graves' patients (versus newly diagnosed ones).

Time point given: persistent/refractory GD, antithyroid drugs over 5 years with positive TRAb. Following extraction of RNA from PBMCs, that RNA was used to make the TCR library. This clonotype was counted once. As yet, its antigen is unknown. Arm-PCR of CDR3 regions and iRepertoire HTBI primers were used to build TCR beta libraries. TCRdb fed the multiplex PCR reads into MiXCR, producing one record per CDR3 protein. The table shows about 310,000 distinct CDR3 sequences, with approximately 20% occurring only once. The source was peripheral blood mononuclear cells (PBMCs), collected when the disease was refractory, from a patient treated with antithyroid drugs. The sequence was collected from a female donor with Graves disease.

The CDR3 DNA follows: TGTGCCAGCAGCTTGGCAGTCAATGGGGAAAAACTGTTTTTT. Translating it yields CASSLAVNGEKLFF. The chain couples TRBV11-2 to TRBJ1-4; D gene uncertain. Trimming shortened V by 3 bases and J by 8 bases, and 13 bases separated the two germline ends. This CDR3 contains 14 residues. Germline assignment: CDR1 SGHAT and CDR2 FQNNGV. The full variable domain, completed using reference TRBV11-2 and TRBJ1-4, is EAGVAQSPRYKIIEKRQSVAFWCNPISGHATLYWYQQILGQGPKLLIQFQNNGVVDDSQLPKDRFSAERLKGVDSTLKIQPAKLEDSAVYLCASSLAVNGEKLFFGSGTQLSVL.